The sample holds a few counts of the clone carrying this T cell receptor (beta chain). The data are from a study of blood T cell repertoires in COVID-19. Per germline, CDR1 LNHDA and CDR2 SQIVND (reference sequence). J was trimmed by 12 bases and V by 3 bases; bases with no gene match: 16. The CDR3 contains 16 residues. Here immunoSEQ multiplex PCR was the method, and the copy in TCRdb shows in-frame clones only, minus some. The sample consists of approximately 210,000 clones, 87% of them appearing once. The sequenced material came from PBMCs or T cells enriched from blood (not recorded which). The V and J genes are TRBV19 and TRBJ2-1, with TRBD2 matching 8 bases. The sequence derives from a woman aged 25 to 45 who had recovered from COVID-19. The DNA for the CDR3 is TGTGCCAGTAGTATTCCGGGAGGGCGGAATACAATAGGGCAGTTCTTC. Translated: CASSIPGGRNTIGQFF.